This TCR beta chain was sequenced for a study of blood T cells in healthy people across ages. Findings and limits, study-wide: Since the PBMCs were unsorted, naive and antigen-experienced cells could not be conclusively compared.

There are 13 residues in the CDR3. Trimming took 5 bases from V and 5 from J, leaving 10 bases between them. Germline V lookup: CDR1 SEHNR, CDR2 FQNEAQ (reference sequence). This clonotype was recorded a few times. Its antigen is as yet unknown. Primed by a sample-barcoded 5' primer and a J-beta primer mix, a second PCR proceeded for about 6 to 12 cycles. All samples gave at least 2.5 million CDR3-containing paired-end reads. MiXCR was run by TCRdb on the 5' RACE reads, yielding one entry per CDR3 protein. The sample yields about 580,000 distinct CDR3 sequences, roughly 48% seen once. This receptor was taken from an elderly man in good health. The sequenced sample consisted of blood. The gene calls are TRBV7-9 and TRBJ1-5; tentative D call: TRBD1 (5 bases). CDR3 sequence (DNA): TGTGCCAGCAGCCGCCTGGGGGATCAGCCCCAGCATTTT. This gives the protein CASSRLGDQPQHF.